This is a list of T cell receptor beta chains from one sample in a study of tissue T cells after allogeneic stem cell transplantation. Method: immunoSEQ multiplex PCR; TCRdb's copy keeps in-frame clones and lacks some. The sample has about 1,300 clones, around three fifths seen once. The specimen comprised bone marrow, sampled at autopsy. The receptor set was obtained from a male patient at least 60 years old with steroid-refractory graft-versus-host disease after an allogeneic stem cell transplant. Some T cells may have originated in the graft donor. CDR3s include the opening cysteine and the closing phenylalanine or tryptophan. D genes are given only for firm matches. Size values are once, few and many counts, or a class for expanded clones, and some rows have none.

abundance	d_gene	v_gene	j_gene	CDR3nt	CDR3aa
few	TRBD2	TRBV9	TRBJ2-2	TGTGCCAGCAAGCCCAACCCCGGGACTAGCGAGGAGCTGTTTTTT	CASKPNPGTSEELFF
few	.	TRBV4-2	TRBJ2-1	TGTGCCAGCAGCCACAGGGACAATGAGCAGTTCTTC	CASSHRDNEQFF
.	.	TRBV19	TRBJ2-5	TGTGCCAGTAGTATTTCCGGGACCACCAGGACCCAGTACTTC	CASSISGTTRTQYF
.	.	TRBV10-3	TRBJ2-7	TGTGCCGCGCGCGAATCAGTCTACGAGCAGTACTTC	CAARESVYEQYF
.	TRBD2	TRBV5-6	TRBJ2-5	TGTGCCAGCCGGTTGGTGGCCGGGGGGGGAGAGACCCAGTACTTC	CASRLVAGGGETQYF
.	TRBD1	TRBV10-3	TRBJ2-7	TGTGCCATCACCGGGGACCGGGACAGGGGAGTATACGAGCAGTACTTC	CAITGDRDRGVYEQYF
.	TRBD2	TRBV9	TRBJ2-7	TGTGCCAGCAGCGTAGAACCGGGACTAGCCCAGCAGTACTTC	CASSVEPGLAQQYF
.	.	TRBV7-9	TRBJ1-5	TGTGCCAGCAGCTCGGGTACCCAGCCCCAGCATTTT	CASSSGTQPQHF
hyperexpanded	TRBD2	TRBV5-6	TRBJ2-5	TGTGCCCGCAGCGTGGGGGCCGGGGGGGGAGAGACCCAGTACTTC	CARSVGAGGGETQYF
.	.	TRBV11-2	TRBJ2-2	TGTGCCAGCAGCGTGAACACCGGGGAGCTGTTTTTT	CASSVNTGELFF